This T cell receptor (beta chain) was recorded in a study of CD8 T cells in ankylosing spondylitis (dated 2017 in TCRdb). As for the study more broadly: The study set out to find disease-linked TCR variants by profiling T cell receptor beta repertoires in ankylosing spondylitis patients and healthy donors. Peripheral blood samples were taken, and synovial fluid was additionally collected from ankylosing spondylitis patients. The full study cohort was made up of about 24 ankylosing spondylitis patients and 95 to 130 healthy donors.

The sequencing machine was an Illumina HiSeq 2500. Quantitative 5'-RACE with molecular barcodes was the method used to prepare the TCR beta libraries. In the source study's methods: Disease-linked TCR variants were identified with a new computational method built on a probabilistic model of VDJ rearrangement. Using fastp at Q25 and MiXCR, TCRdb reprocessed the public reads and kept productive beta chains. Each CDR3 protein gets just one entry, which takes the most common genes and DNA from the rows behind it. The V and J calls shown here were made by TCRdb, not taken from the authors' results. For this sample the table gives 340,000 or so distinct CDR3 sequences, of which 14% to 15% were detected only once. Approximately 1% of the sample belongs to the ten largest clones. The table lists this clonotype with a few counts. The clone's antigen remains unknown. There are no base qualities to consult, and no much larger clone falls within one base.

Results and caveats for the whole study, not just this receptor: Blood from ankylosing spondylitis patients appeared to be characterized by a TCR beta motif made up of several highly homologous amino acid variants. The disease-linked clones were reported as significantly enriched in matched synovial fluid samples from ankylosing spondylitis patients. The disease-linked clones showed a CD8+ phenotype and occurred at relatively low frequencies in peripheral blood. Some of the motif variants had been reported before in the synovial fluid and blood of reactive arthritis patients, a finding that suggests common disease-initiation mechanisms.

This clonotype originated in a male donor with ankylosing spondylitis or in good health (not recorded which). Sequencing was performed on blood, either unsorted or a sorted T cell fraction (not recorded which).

The bases are TGCGCCAGCAGCACTCCCGGCAATTCACCCCTCCACTTT. This codes for CASSTPGNSPLHF. The sequence links TRBV5-1 to TRBJ1-6; no confident D gene assignment can be made. V is cut by 4 bases and J by 7 bases, and the space between the germline ends is 9 bases. CDR1 is given as SGHRS and CDR2 as YFSETQ, both from the germline V gene. The CDR3 contains 13 residues, cysteine and phenylalanine counted. Kept here is only the CDR3 DNA, which spans 39 bases and is read in frame from base 1.